Following are 13 T cell receptor beta chains from one sample sequenced in a study of early T cells in non-severe SARS-CoV-2 infection (dated by TCRdb to the early 2020s). Libraries were constructed by 5' RACE. Sequencing was carried out with a NextSeq 500. The public reads were quality trimmed at Q25 with fastp and then assembled into clones with MiXCR by TCRdb, keeping productive beta chains. Each entry is one CDR3 protein sequence, shown with its most common DNA and genes. Present in this sample are tens of thousands of distinct CDR3 sequences, 5.4% of which were seen just once. The ten largest clones capture 5.4% of the sample. The input for sequencing was whole blood, taken at baseline. The receptors originated from an adult who was a healthcare worker with PCR-confirmed SARS-CoV-2 infection or an uninfected control (not recorded which).

At least ten counts were recorded for this clonotype. The junction shows a germline mismatch at one end, possibly a read error. The chain has TRBV20-1 and TRBJ2-7; 12 bases are a match to TRBD2. Per germline, CDR1 DFQATT and CDR2 SNEGSKA (reference sequence). The CDR3 is 15 amino acids. CDR3 DNA: TGCAGTGCTAGAGATCCACTAGCGGGAGGATTCGAGCAGCACTTC. Amino acid sequence: CSARDPLAGGFEQHF.

This clonotype was counted many times. The chain carries TRBV6-4 and TRBJ2-1; 7 positions match TRBD1. V lost 8 bases to trimming and J lost 6 bases; unmatched junction nucleotides: 13. This CDR3 region has 15 residues. The germline gives CDR1 MRHNA, CDR2 SNTAGT. CDR3 in amino acids: CASSLRDSHVNEQFF. In DNA form, the CDR3 reads TGTGCCAGCTCCCTCCGGGACAGTCACGTCAATGAGCAGTTCTTC.

This clonotype came up a few times. The CDR3 sequence is CASSSGSASGSTPYEQYF. The CDR3 nucleotides are TGTGCCAGCAGCTCGGGAAGTGCTAGCGGGAGTACTCCCTACGAGCAGTACTTC. V usage is TRBV7-9 and J usage is TRBJ2-7; the match to TRBD2 covers 10 bases. V was pared by 4 bases and J by 2 bases, with 14 bases of the junction left unmatched. This CDR3 is 18 amino acids long. Germline assignment: CDR1 SEHNR and CDR2 FQNEAQ (reference sequence).

The chain joins TRBV18 to TRBJ1-5, with D possibly TRBD1 on 5 matching bases. CDR1 and CDR2 (germline): KGHSH, LQKENI. Trimming shortened V by 4 bases and J by 6 bases, and 10 bases separated the two germline ends. This CDR3 has 13 amino acids. The CDR3 coding sequence is TGTGCCAGCTCACTCCAGACAGCTCAGCCCCAGCATTTT. Its protein product is CASSLQTAQPQHF.

This clonotype was detected ten times or more. This chain links TRBV20-1 with TRBJ2-1, with 11 positions matching TRBD2. This CDR3 has 14 residues. Germline-derived CDR1 and CDR2 are DFQATT and SNEGSKA (reference sequence). J was trimmed by 6 bases and V by 6 bases; bases with no gene match: 7. The CDR3 protein is CSAFTSGSSNEQFF. The CDR3 bases are TGCAGTGCCTTTACTAGCGGGAGTTCCAATGAGCAGTTCTTC.

This clonotype came up a few times. V and J are TRBV28 and TRBJ1-2, with D unresolved. The CDR3 is made up of 12 amino acids. Germline CDR1 MDHEN, CDR2 SYDVKM. V shed 3 bases and J shed 5 bases, with 7 bases lying between them. CDR3 sequence: CASSLTEYGYTF. CDR3 DNA: TGTGCCAGCAGTTTGACCGAGTATGGCTACACCTTC.

This clonotype has at least ten counts. The chain uses TRBV20-1 and TRBJ1-2; TRBD1 matches 7 bases. Germline V CDR1 and CDR2: DFQATT, SNEGSKA (reference sequence). The CDR3 extends over 13 amino acids. J was trimmed by 6 bases and V by 0 bases; bases with no gene match: 4. CDR3 in DNA: TGCAGTGCTAGAGATCGGGACAGAAATGGCTACACCTTC. It codes for CSARDRDRNGYTF.

This clonotype was picked up many times. The chain couples TRBV28 to TRBJ1-1, with D perhaps TRBD1 (5 bases). The CDR3 spans 13 residues. The V and J ends lost 6 bases and 7 bases respectively, with 15 bases between them. The germline V gene encodes CDR1 MDHEN and CDR2 SYDVKM. The CDR3 sequence is CASSLQGGLEAFF. In DNA form, the CDR3 reads TGTGCCAGCAGCCTCCAGGGAGGGCTTGAAGCTTTCTTT.

This clonotype was counted at least ten times. The chain is built from TRBV15 and TRBJ2-7; D is uncertain. The CDR3 length is 13 residues. The germline V gene has CDR1 LNHNV and CDR2 YYDKDF (reference sequence). Trimming cost V 0 bases and J 4 bases, with 7 bases left between them. CDR3 bases: TGTGCCACCAGCAGAGACCCCAGTTACGAGCAGTACTTC. This translates into CATSRDPSYEQYF.

This clonotype has only a few counts. This sequence joins TRBV28 and TRBJ2-7, with 9 positions matching TRBD1. Per germline, CDR1 MDHEN and CDR2 SYDVKM. Unmatched junction bases numbered 8, after V lost 6 bases and J lost 2 bases. The CDR3 totals 15 residues. CDR3 in amino acids: CASSPRDRATYEQYF. CDR3 bases: TGTGCCAGCAGCCCGCGGGACAGGGCTACCTACGAGCAGTACTTC.

This clonotype was seen at least ten times. The chain carries TRBV12-3 or TRBV12-4 and TRBJ1-5; a weak D match, TRBD1 (5 bases). The CDR3 runs to 12 residues. Deletions cut 6 bases from V and 9 bases from J, with 12 bases between. CDR3 nucleotide sequence: TGTGCCAGCAGCCCGGGGGTCGGGCCCCAGCATTTT. It yields the protein CASSPGVGPQHF.

This clonotype appeared a few times. The V call is TRBV5-4, the J call TRBJ2-1; perhaps TRBD2 as D (5 bases). Trimming cost V 2 bases and J 5 bases, with 14 bases left between them. The germline CDR1 and CDR2 sequences are SGHNT and YYREEE (reference sequence). This CDR3 region has 15 residues. CDR3 coding DNA: TGTGCCAGCAGCTTATCGGTCAGGCGGGACAATGAGCAGTTCTTC. Translated, it gives CASSLSVRRDNEQFF. Variable domain in full (rest from reference TRBV5-4 and TRBJ2-1): ETGVTQSPTHLIKTRGQQVTLRCSSQSGHNTVSWYQQALGQGPQFIFQYYREEENGRGNFPPRFSGLQFPNYSSELNVNALELDDSALYLCASSLSVRRDNEQFFGPGTRLTVL.

The J gene is TRBJ2-1, the V gene TRBV11-2; possibly TRBD1 for D (6 bases). Trimming shortened V by 5 bases and J by 3 bases, and 11 bases separated the two germline ends. In germline, CDR1 is SGHAT, CDR2 FQNNGV. The CDR3 extends over 14 amino acids. CDR3 in DNA: TGTGCCAGCAGCGGGGGCCCCGACTACAATGAGCAGTTCTTC. It codes for CASSGGPDYNEQFF.